The entry below gives a single TCR beta chain sequence along with its context. The sample belongs to a study of shared clonotypes between healthy human individuals. Terminally differentiated effector memory CD45RA+ cells were excluded by CCR7 positive selection of CD45RO-negative cells. This CDR3 spans 15 amino acids. Per the germline V gene, CDR1 is SGHVS and CDR2 is FQNEAQ. After removal of 5 bases from V and 0 bases from J, the junction contained 4 bases not matched to a gene. Every subset's genomic DNA went evenly onto several immunoSEQ plates. Clones were sequenced by immunoSEQ multiplex PCR, and TCRdb holds only the in-frame ones, with some missing. This sample yields 600,000 or so clones, of which about 98% are seen a single time; approximately 0.3% belongs to the top ten.

Sample: naive CD8+ T cells sorted from blood. The source is a man aged 30 to 45 in good health. The chain uses TRBV7-8 and TRBJ2-3; TRBD2 agrees at 8 bases. This chain's CDR3 is CASSPASGSTDTQYF. The DNA of the CDR3 is TGTGCCAGCAGCCCGGCTAGCGGGAGCACAGATACGCAGTATTTT.